Detailed here is one T cell receptor delta chain. TCRdb re-called clones from the reads via CATT. The data contain 9,500 to 12,000 delta-chain clones, about 8.7% of them singletons. Germline CDR1 is GEAIGNYY and CDR2 is EKD. Trimming cost V 2 bases and J 3 bases; bases outside gene matches: 15. The CDR3 consists of 18 residues. The sample belongs to a study of gamma-delta chains in newborns, infants, children. Study information: Innate gammadelta T cells reportedly expand polyclonally right after birth, driven by microbial exposure, per the title.

Sequenced input: blood. This clonotype was obtained from a child who was a newborn, infant or young child, either healthy, febrile or measles-vaccinated (not recorded which). The chain employs TRDV2 and TRDJ1, with 9 positions matching TRDD3. In nucleotides, the CDR3 is TGTGCCTGTGACATTCTAAGGGTAACGCTGGGGGATTCCGATAAACTCATCTTT. Amino acids: CACDILRVTLGDSDKLIF.